This entry is about one T cell receptor (beta chain). As yet, its antigen is unknown. The data stem from a study of OX40 agonist ivuxolimab in advanced cancers. Study as a whole: Each dose-escalation patient presented with hepatocellular carcinoma, melanoma, renal cell or head and neck cancer. Study-wide results and caveats: Partial responders dosed at 0.1-3.0 mg/kg displayed clonal expansion ranking among the lowest. In CD8+ T cells, expanded clones were on average more numerous than in CD4+. With doses of 0.1 to 3.0 mg/kg, CD4+ and CD8+ blood T cells had undergone clonal expansion by week 6.

Germline-derived CDR1 and CDR2 are SEHNR and FQNEAQ (reference sequence). Germline trimming cut 3 bases from V and 2 bases from J; bases unmatched to any gene: 9. CDR3 size: 17 residues. The method was immunoSEQ multiplex PCR; TCRdb's version includes in-frame clones alone and lacks a portion of them. The repertoire consists of tens of thousands of clones, with 80% to 90% occurring once and the leading ten covering 9.5% to 13%. Sample: CD4+ or CD8+ T cells sorted from blood, taken in a trial of the OX40 agonist ivuxolimab. This chain joins TRBV7-9 and TRBJ2-7, with TRBD2 identical over 11 bases. This TCR was sampled from an adult with an advanced solid tumor such as melanoma, head and neck, liver or kidney cancer. CDR3 sequence (DNA): TGTGCCAGCAGCTTCGGGACTAGCGGTGGGGGGACCTACGAGCAGTACTTC. Protein sequence: CASSFGTSGGGTYEQYF.